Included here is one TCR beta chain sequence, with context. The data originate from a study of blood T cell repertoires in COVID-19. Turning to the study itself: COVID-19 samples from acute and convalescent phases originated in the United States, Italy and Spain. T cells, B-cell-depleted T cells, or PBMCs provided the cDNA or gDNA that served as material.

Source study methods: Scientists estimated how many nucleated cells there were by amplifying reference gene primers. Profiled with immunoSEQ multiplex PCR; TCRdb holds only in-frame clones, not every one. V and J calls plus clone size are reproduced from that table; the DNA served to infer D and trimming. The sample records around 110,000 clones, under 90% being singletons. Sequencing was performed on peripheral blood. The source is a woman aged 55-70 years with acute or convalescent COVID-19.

The CDR3 coding sequence is TGTGCCAGCAGACGGGAAGGGACTAGCGTGGTTGAGCAGTTCTTC. This codes for CASRREGTSVVEQFF. This chain joins TRBV3-1 (or the pseudogene TRBV3-2) and TRBJ2-1, with TRBD2 matching over 10 bases. This CDR3 is built from 15 residues. The V and J ends lost 6 bases and 9 bases, in that order; junction bases with no gene match: 11. CDR1 and CDR2 (germline): LGHDT, YNNKEL (reference sequence).